This record covers a single T cell receptor (beta chain). No antigen is known for it. Conversion of TCR transcripts into cDNA relied on 5'RACE template switching, which added a universal primer site and UMIs. TCRdb reprocessed the 5' RACE reads via MiXCR and lists one record per CDR3 protein. The sample comprises roughly 350,000 distinct CDR3 sequences, over 3.5% of which are singletons, and approximately 23% rests with the top ten. These data come from a study of T cells after yellow fever vaccination. Study conclusions and caveats: There was a small share of clonotypes that showed up in both the CD4 and CD8 compartments.

Trimming cost V 1 base and J 0 bases, with 7 bases left between them. Per the germline V gene, CDR1 is SEHNR and CDR2 is FQNEAQ (reference sequence). The CDR3 length is 14 residues. Here the sequenced sample was PBMCs, taken 5 days after the yellow fever booster vaccination. This receptor was taken from a man younger than 30 who received the YFV17D yellow fever vaccine. The J gene is TRBJ2-7, the V gene TRBV7-9; D call uncertain. The CDR3 protein is CASSLVVSSYEQYF. The CDR3 DNA is TGTGCCAGCAGCTTAGTGGTCAGCTCCTACGAGCAGTACTTC. The variable domain in full, completed from reference TRBV7-9 and TRBJ2-7, reads DTGVSQNPRHKITKRGQNVTFRCDPISEHNRLYWYRQTLGQGPEFLTYFQNEAQLEKSRLLSDRFSAERPKGSFSTLEIQRTEQGDSAMYLCASSLVVSSYEQYFGPGTRLTVT.